This is a list of T cell receptor beta chains from one sample in a study of regulatory T cells in long-lasting Graves disease. MiXCR, applied by TCRdb to the multiplex PCR reads, yields one record per CDR3 protein. The sample includes hundreds of thousands of distinct CDR3 sequences, 20% of them seen just once. The starting material was peripheral blood mononuclear cells (PBMCs), obtained when the disease was refractory, from a patient treated with antithyroid drugs. The receptors stem from a female donor with Graves disease. The CDR3 runs from the conserved cysteine through the conserved F or W. D genes are given only for firm matches. Only some rows state a clone size, as once, few, many or a class for expanded clones.

clone_size	d_call	v_call	j_call	cdr3_aa	cdr3_nt
many	.	TRBV12-3/TRBV12-4	TRBJ1-1	CASTLNAAGAGLDTEAFF	TGTGCCAGCACTCTTAACGCTGCTGGGGCAGGGTTAGACACTGAAGCTTTCTTT
few	.	TRBV28	TRBJ2-2	CATQTWGEFGELFF	TGTGCCACCCAGACCTGGGGGGAGTTCGGGGAGCTGTTTTTT
.	TRBD1	TRBV6-2/TRBV6-3	TRBJ1-5	CASSPTGTGNQPQHF	TGTGCCAGCAGTCCCACCGGGACAGGTAATCAGCCCCAGCATTTT
many	.	TRBV12-3/TRBV12-4	TRBJ1-1	CASSPTRANTEAFF	TGTGCCAGCAGTCCGACCCGGGCGAACACTGAAGCTTTCTTT
few	.	TRBV30	TRBJ1-1	CAWSVGGTTATEAFF	TGTGCCTGGAGTGTAGGGGGGACGACGGCCACTGAAGCTTTCTTT
many	.	TRBV11-2	TRBJ2-5	CASSLGLVQETQYF	TGTGCCAGCAGCTTAGGACTAGTTCAAGAGACCCAGTACTTC
few	.	TRBV20-1	TRBJ2-4	CSASPTLTKNIQYF	TGCAGTGCTAGTCCCACGCTAACCAAAAACATTCAGTACTTC
.	TRBD1	TRBV6-2/TRBV6-3	TRBJ1-4	CASSVGAGGNEKLFF	TGTGCCAGCAGCGTAGGGGCAGGGGGAAATGAAAAACTGTTTTTT
few	.	TRBV12-3/TRBV12-4	TRBJ1-2	CASRSRGGADGYTF	TGTGCCAGCAGATCTCGAGGGGGTGCTGATGGCTACACCTTC
few	TRBD2	TRBV7-2	TRBJ2-2	CASSLASGRALGELFF	TGTGCCAGCAGCTTAGCTAGCGGGAGGGCCCTCGGGGAGCTGTTTTTT
.	.	TRBV20-1	TRBJ2-7	CSARDAGEAEQYF	TGCAGTGCTAGAGATGCTGGCGAGGCCGAGCAGTACTTC
many	TRBD1	TRBV2	TRBJ2-4	CASSDAPDRENIQYF	TGTGCCAGCAGTGACGCACCGGACAGGGAAAACATTCAGTACTTC
.	.	TRBV20-1	TRBJ2-1	CSARDGTYEQFF	TGCAGTGCTAGAGACGGGACCTACGAGCAGTTCTTC
many	.	TRBV12-3/TRBV12-4	TRBJ1-5	CASSLVQDASNQPQHF	TGTGCCAGCAGTTTAGTGCAGGATGCTAGCAATCAGCCCCAGCATTTT
few	.	TRBV11-2	TRBJ2-2	CASSLGGVPGELFF	TGTGCCAGCAGCTTAGGGGGAGTACCCGGGGAGCTGTTTTTT
many	.	TRBV15	TRBJ2-5	CATSRVGGFETQYF	TGTGCCACCAGCAGAGTAGGCGGGTTCGAGACCCAGTACTTC
many	.	TRBV28	TRBJ2-2	CASSFVQRANTGELFF	TGTGCCAGCAGTTTTGTGCAGCGCGCGAACACCGGGGAGCTGTTTTTT
many	TRBD1	TRBV20-1	TRBJ2-7	CSAKDRTGSYEQYF	TGCAGTGCCAAAGACCGGACAGGGTCCTACGAGCAGTACTTC
.	.	TRBV12-5	TRBJ2-7	CASGLRLYEQYF	TGTGCTAGTGGTTTGAGGCTCTACGAGCAGTACTTC
few	.	TRBV9	TRBJ1-5	CASSVGGNPTSGPQHF	TGTGCCAGCAGCGTAGGGGGGAACCCGACCTCGGGGCCCCAGCATTTT
.	TRBD1	TRBV28	TRBJ2-7	CASHPGQGYEQYF	TGTGCCAGCCATCCGGGACAGGGGTACGAGCAGTACTTC
many	.	TRBV11-1	TRBJ2-2	CASSLSDSQTGELFF	TGTGCCAGCAGCTTAAGCGACAGCCAAACCGGGGAGCTGTTTTTT
few	.	TRBV20-1	TRBJ1-5	CSARAGVNQPQHF	TGCAGTGCTAGAGCAGGGGTCAATCAGCCCCAGCATTTT
few	.	TRBV11-2	TRBJ2-3	CASSSDGFRDTQYF	TGTGCCAGCAGCTCGGACGGGTTTAGAGATACGCAGTATTTT
.	TRBD1	TRBV29-1	TRBJ2-7	CSAGLGTGYEQYF	TGCAGCGCCGGACTTGGGACAGGGTACGAGCAGTACTTC
.	TRBD2	TRBV11-2	TRBJ2-5	CASSLDGGGFTQETQYF	TGTGCCAGCAGCTTAGATGGGGGAGGGTTCACCCAAGAGACCCAGTACTTC
.	.	TRBV20-1	TRBJ2-7	CSGLVQYEQYF	TGCAGTGGACTAGTCCAGTACGAGCAGTACTTC
few	TRBD2	TRBV7-2	TRBJ2-7	CASSSLGGDQSSYEQYF	TGTGCCAGCAGCTCGCTGGGAGGGGATCAAAGCTCCTACGAGCAGTACTTC
many	TRBD1	TRBV29-1	TRBJ1-1	CSVPRQGRVAEAFF	TGCAGCGTACCAAGACAGGGGAGGGTCGCTGAAGCTTTCTTT
many	.	TRBV6-1	TRBJ2-5	CASCLDPRETQYF	TGTGCCAGCTGCTTGGACCCGAGAGAGACCCAGTACTTC
many	.	TRBV6-1	TRBJ1-1	CASTSRGRGKNTEAFF	TGTGCCAGCACCTCGAGGGGCCGAGGTAAGAACACTGAAGCTTTCTTT
few	TRBD1	TRBV27	TRBJ1-2	CASSLTGTGGAGYTF	TGTGCCAGCAGTTTGACCGGGACAGGGGGCGCTGGCTACACCTTC
few	TRBD1	TRBV30	TRBJ2-7	CAINRPGGWYEQYF	TGTGCCATAAACCGGCCAGGGGGCTGGTACGAGCAGTACTTC
few	TRBD2	TRBV7-8	TRBJ2-4	CASSLSRLAGGLAKNIQYF	TGTGCCAGCAGCTTAAGTAGGCTAGCGGGAGGGTTAGCCAAAAACATTCAGTACTTC
.	.	TRBV28	TRBJ2-2	CASSFINTGELFF	TGTGCCAGCAGCTTTATTAACACCGGGGAGCTGTTTTTT
many	.	TRBV2	TRBJ1-2	CASSTRGAANYGYTF	TGTGCCAGCAGTACCCGGGGCGCAGCTAACTATGGCTACACCTTC
.	TRBD2	TRBV28	TRBJ2-1	CASSPGEASGFNEQFF	TGTGCCAGCAGCCCAGGGGAGGCTAGCGGGTTCAATGAGCAGTTCTTC
.	.	TRBV7-9	TRBJ2-1	CASSVPGLGKGRNEQFF	TGTGCCAGCAGCGTCCCGGGTTTGGGTAAAGGTAGGAATGAGCAGTTCTTC
few	.	TRBV7-2	TRBJ1-3	CASSPDTLPNSGNTIYF	TGTGCCAGCAGCCCTGACACGCTACCAAATTCTGGAAACACCATATATTTT
few	.	TRBV14	TRBJ2-5	CASSQDLETQYF	TGTGCCAGCAGCCAAGATTTAGAGACCCAGTACTTC
.	TRBD1	TRBV6-2/TRBV6-3	TRBJ1-5	CASSDREHQPQHF	TGTGCCAGCAGTGACAGGGAACATCAGCCTCAGCATTTT
many	TRBD2	TRBV28	TRBJ2-7	CAGGASGSYEQYF	TGTGCCGGGGGGGCTAGCGGGAGTTACGAGCAGTACTTC
many	.	TRBV28	TRBJ2-7	CASSFPETQYEQYF	TGTGCCAGCAGTTTCCCTGAGACCCAATACGAGCAGTACTTC
.	.	TRBV6-2/TRBV6-3	TRBJ1-1	CASISQHTEAFF	TGTGCCAGCATTAGCCAGCACACTGAAGCTTTCTTT
many	.	TRBV11-2	TRBJ1-1	CASSLDRLNTEAFF	TGTGCCAGCAGTTTAGACAGGCTTAACACTGAAGCTTTCTTT
.	.	TRBV4-1	TRBJ1-1	CASRPITGISLNRAVNTEAFF	TGCGCCAGCAGACCTATTACCGGGATTTCCCTAAATCGAGCGGTGAACACTGAAGCTTTCTTT
.	.	TRBV7-9	TRBJ1-2	CASSMGGNYGYTF	TGTGCCAGCAGCATGGGGGGAAACTATGGCTACACCTTC
few	TRBD2	TRBV27	TRBJ2-3	CASSLSTYPAGVGTDTQYF	TGTGCCAGCAGTTTATCCACATACCCCGCGGGAGTAGGGACAGATACGCAGTATTTT
many	.	TRBV27	TRBJ1-5	CASSSGPQGQPQHF	TGTGCCAGCAGTTCGGGACCCCAGGGTCAGCCCCAGCATTTT
.	.	TRBV5-1	TRBJ2-5	CASSSGPQETQYF	TGCGCCAGCAGCTCAGGGCCACAAGAGACCCAGTACTTC
few	.	TRBV7-9	TRBJ1-1	CASSPQGENTEAFF	TGTGCCAGCAGCCCACAGGGTGAGAACACTGAAGCTTTCTTT
.	.	TRBV15	TRBJ2-2	CATSSPGVGAGELFF	TGTGCCACCAGCAGTCCGGGGGTAGGAGCCGGGGAGCTGTTTTTT
many	.	TRBV7-2	TRBJ2-7	CASSSYRERYEQYF	TGTGCCAGCAGCTCTTACAGGGAGAGATACGAGCAGTACTTC
.	.	TRBV6-2/TRBV6-3	TRBJ2-5	CASSYPKETQYF	TGTGCCAGCAGTTACCCAAAAGAGACCCAGTACTTC
many	.	TRBV20-1	TRBJ2-5	CSARAVQETQYF	TGCAGTGCAAGGGCGGTCCAAGAGACCCAGTACTTC
few	TRBD1	TRBV7-6	TRBJ2-7	CASSPDRGYYEQYF	TGTGCCAGCAGCCCGGACAGGGGGTACTACGAGCAGTACTTC